The clone carrying this T cell receptor beta chain was counted once. The sample originates from a study of somatic mutations in cytotoxic T cells in rheumatoid arthritis. The table came from immunoSEQ multiplex PCR; TCRdb's copy has only in-frame clones and leaves some out. Among about 11,000 clones listed, 82% were seen once. The CDR3 is made up of 17 amino acids. Trimming took 4 bases from V and 1 from J, leaving 14 bases between them. Germline V lookup: CDR1 KGHSH, CDR2 LQKENI. The V gene is TRBV18, the J gene TRBJ2-6, with D tentatively TRBD2 (5 bases). The sequenced material came from CD8+ T cells sorted from blood. The sequence came from a woman aged 55 to 70 with rheumatoid arthritis. CDR3 nucleotides: TGTGCCAGCTCACTACGGGCAGCGGTTTCTGGGGCCAACGTCCTGACTTTC. Protein: CASSLRAAVSGANVLTF.